The 22 T cell receptor beta chains listed next were all sequenced from one sample in a study of blood T cell repertoires in COVID-19. Assay: immunoSEQ multiplex PCR; the TCRdb copy retains only in-frame clones and omits some. The sample carries 400,000 or so clones, about 89% recorded once. The sequenced material came from peripheral blood. These receptors were collected from a woman in her thirties or forties with COVID-19, enrolled during active disease.

The gene calls are TRBV6-5 and TRBJ1-3; TRBD1 might be the D (5 bases). Germline CDR1 reads MNHEY; CDR2 reads SVGAGI. V lost 0 bases to trimming and J lost 0 bases, with 9 bases between them. CDR3 length: 16 residues. The CDR3 coding sequence is TGTGCCAGCAGTTACTCACAGGCCCCCTCTGGAAACACCATATATTTT. Its protein is CASSYSQAPSGNTIYF.

The sample holds one count of this clone. This sequence joins TRBV29-1 and TRBJ2-7; no reliable D call. The CDR3 totals 11 residues. V was clipped by 1 base and J by 3 bases, with 4 bases between them. Germline-derived CDR1 and CDR2 are SQVTM and ANQGSEA. The CDR3 DNA reads TGCAGCGTTGAAGGTTACTACGAGCAGTACTTC. Its translation: CSVEGYYEQYF.

The rearrangement joins TRBV28 to TRBJ2-7; a possible D gene is TRBD1 (5 bases). V was cut by 2 bases and J by 9 bases, with 8 bases left in between. The germline V gene has CDR1 MDHEN and CDR2 SYDVKM. The CDR3 contains 11 residues. The CDR3 DNA follows: TGTGCCAGCAGTTTAGGCACAGGGCAGTACTTC. It yields the protein CASSLGTGQYF.

This chain joins TRBV18 and TRBJ2-2; 8 positions agree with TRBD1. V shed 5 bases and J 9 bases; nucleotides not matched to a gene: 8. The CDR3 extends over 14 amino acids. The germline CDR1 and CDR2 sequences are KGHSH and LQKENI. Here the CDR3 reads CASSSDRVDRELFF. The CDR3 DNA sequence: TGTGCCAGCTCATCGGACAGGGTCGATAGGGAGCTGTTTTTT.

The V and J genes are TRBV2 and TRBJ2-7; 10 nucleotides agree with TRBD2. CDR1 SNHLY and CDR2 FYNNEI come from the germline V gene. This CDR3 region has 14 residues. The trim removed 3 bases at V and 5 bases at J, leaving 4 bases unmatched. The CDR3 DNA reads TGTGCCAGCAGTGATGCTAGCGGGAGCAACGAGCAGTACTTC. As protein: CASSDASGSNEQYF.

This chain joins TRBV28 and TRBJ1-5, with TRBD1 as a possible D gene (6 bases). V shed 5 bases and J shed 6 bases, with 14 bases lying between them. This CDR3 spans 14 amino acids. CDR1 is MDHEN and CDR2 is SYDVKM in the germline V gene. CDR3 bases: TGTGCCAGCAGTCGACAGGTGGACCCTCAGCCCCAGCATTTT. Protein sequence: CASSRQVDPQPQHF. The whole variable domain, filled in from reference TRBV28 and TRBJ1-5, reads DVKVTQSSRYLVKRTGEKVFLECVQDMDHENMFWYRQDPGLGLRLIYFSYDVKMKEKGDIPEGYSVSREKKERFSLILESASTNQTSMYLCASSRQVDPQPQHFGDGTRLSIL.

CDR3 in DNA: TGTGCCAGCAGTCGGGGGTATGGCTACACCTTC. This codes for CASSRGYGYTF. V gene TRBV2 combines with J gene TRBJ1-2; TRBD1 is a possible D gene (5 bases). From germline, CDR1 is SNHLY and CDR2 FYNNEI. The CDR3 totals 11 residues. The V gene lost 5 bases and the J gene lost 5 bases, with 6 bases spanning the gap.

This chain joins TRBV5-1 and TRBJ1-2; 7 bases are a match to TRBD1. V was pared by 0 bases and J by 8 bases, with 1 base of the junction left unmatched. Germline CDR1 SGHRS, CDR2 YFSETQ. The CDR3 is made up of 12 amino acids. The CDR3 loop reads CASSLGTGGYTF. In DNA, the CDR3 is TGCGCCAGCAGCTTGGGGACAGGCGGCTACACCTTC.

The chain has TRBV15 and TRBJ1-1; D may be TRBD1 (6 bases). V dropped 0 bases and J dropped 13 bases, with 24 bases sitting between them. The CDR3 runs 16 residues. Per germline, CDR1 LNHNV and CDR2 YYDKDF (reference sequence). DNA for the CDR3: TGTGCCACCAGCAGAGATCAAACCGGACAGAGCCCGATGGGTTTCTTT. Encoded protein: CATSRDQTGQSPMGFF.

This rearrangement joins TRBV6-6 to TRBJ1-1, with 7 positions matching TRBD1. Per the germline V gene, CDR1 is MNHNY and CDR2 is SVGAGI (reference sequence). This CDR3 has 12 residues. The J segment lost 7 bases and the V segment lost 7 bases, leaving 6 bases of the junction unmatched. In DNA, the CDR3 is TGTGCCAGCAAGAAGGGGGCCGATGAAGCTTTCTTT. Its protein product is CASKKGADEAFF.

The V and J genes are TRBV20-1 and TRBJ1-4, with 10 bases aligning to TRBD1. Germline loops: CDR1 DFQATT, CDR2 SNEGSKA (reference sequence). The CDR3 covers 15 residues. V lost 3 bases and J lost 8; bases outside the gene matches: 9. This CDR3 is CSASIGDRGEEKLFF. In DNA form, the CDR3 reads TGCAGTGCTAGTATCGGGGACAGGGGAGAAGAAAAACTGTTTTTT.

The gene calls are TRBV5-6 and TRBJ2-7; TRBD2 agrees at 7 bases. Germline V gene data show CDR1 as SGHDT and CDR2 as YYEEEE. This CDR3 comprises 15 residues. The trim removed 2 bases at V and 0 bases at J, leaving 5 bases unmatched. CDR3 loop: CASSLGLAVSYEQYF. The CDR3 DNA reads as TGTGCCAGCAGCTTAGGCCTAGCGGTCTCCTACGAGCAGTACTTC.

The V call is TRBV2, the J call TRBJ2-3, with TRBD2 matching 7 bases. From germline, CDR1 is SNHLY and CDR2 FYNNEI. Trimming took 6 bases from V and 3 from J; bases not matched to a gene: 6. CDR3 size: 14 residues. For the CDR3, the DNA is TGTGCCAGCAGCTACCAGGGAGGGACAGATACGCAGTATTTT. Protein sequence: CASSYQGGTDTQYF.

The chain has TRBV6-2 or TRBV6-3 and TRBJ1-2; D is unclear. The CDR3 is 13 residues long. V was cut by 2 bases and J by 4 bases, with 8 bases left in between. Germline V CDR1 and CDR2: MNHEY, SVGEGT. CDR3 in amino acids: CASSYAGGYGYTF. In nucleotides, the CDR3 is TGTGCCAGCAGTTACGCGGGAGGCTATGGCTACACCTTC.

The genes are TRBV5-1 and TRBJ1-3, with 7 bases lining up with TRBD1. From germline, CDR1 is SGHRS and CDR2 YFSETQ. The CDR3 sequence is 16 residues long. V lost 4 bases, J lost 0 bases, and 7 bases stayed unmatched. Written as DNA, the CDR3 is TGCGCCAGCAGCCTCCCGGGACAGAGCTCTGGAAACACCATATATTTT. It codes for CASSLPGQSSGNTIYF.

V gene TRBV7-9 combines with J gene TRBJ1-3; D gene uncertain. This CDR3 region has 14 residues. CDR1 and CDR2 from the germline V gene are SEHNR and FQNEAQ (reference sequence). Trimming removed 1 base at V and 3 bases at J, with 7 bases between. Written as DNA, the CDR3 is TGTGCCAGCAGCTTAGGAATAGTTGGAAACACCATATATTTT. Protein: CASSLGIVGNTIYF.

This chain connects TRBV18 to TRBJ2-5; 7 bases map to TRBD1. The germline CDR1 and CDR2 sequences are KGHSH and LQKENI. The CDR3 runs to 16 residues. V dropped 4 bases and J dropped 2; count of bases not matched to a gene: 10. In DNA, the CDR3 is TGTGCCAGCTCACTACGACAGGGTGGTGCGCAAGAGACCCAGTACTTC. It translates to CASSLRQGGAQETQYF.

The CDR3, as DNA: TGTGCCAGCACAACAGGGGCCTGGGAGACCCAGTACTTC. Translation: CASTTGAWETQYF. The chain uses TRBV5-6 and TRBJ2-5; 7 bases line up with TRBD1. V was pared by 6 bases and J by 5 bases, with 7 bases of the junction left unmatched. Germline lookup yields CDR1 SGHDT and CDR2 YYEEEE. There are 13 residues in the CDR3.

The chain recombines TRBV19 with TRBJ1-2; the D gene is possibly TRBD1 (5 bases). The V gene's germline CDR1 is LNHDA and CDR2 SQIVND (reference sequence). The V gene lost 3 bases and the J gene lost 0 bases, with 5 bases spanning the gap. The CDR3 spans 13 residues. CDR3 amino acids: CASSMTANYGYTF. The CDR3 DNA follows: TGTGCCAGTAGTATGACAGCTAACTATGGCTACACCTTC.

The chain uses TRBV13 and TRBJ1-4, with 8 bases matching TRBD1. V gave up 2 bases and J gave up 5 bases; unmatched junction bases: 4. The CDR3 consists of 15 residues. Per germline, CDR1 PRHDT and CDR2 FYEKMQ (reference sequence). The CDR3 nucleotides are TGTGCCAGCAGCTTACGGACAGGGACAAATGAAAAACTGTTTTTT. Translated: CASSLRTGTNEKLFF. Full variable domain (rest looked up from reference TRBV13 and TRBJ1-4): AAGVIQSPRHLIKEKRETATLKCYPIPRHDTVYWYQQGPGQDPQFLISFYEKMQSDKGSIPDRFSAQQFSDYHSELNMSSLELGDSALYFCASSLRTGTNEKLFFGSGTQLSVL.

This sequence joins TRBV18 and TRBJ1-3, with TRBD1 matching 9 bases. Germline assignment: CDR1 KGHSH and CDR2 LQKENI. J was trimmed by 4 bases and V by 10 bases; bases with no gene match: 11. CDR3 length equals 15 residues. The CDR3 protein is CATAPRGQGGNTIYF. CDR3 in DNA: TGTGCCACCGCACCAAGAGGACAGGGGGGAAACACCATATATTTT.

The chain joins TRBV2 to TRBJ1-1; 9 bases agree with TRBD1. Germline CDR1 reads SNHLY; CDR2 reads FYNNEI. J gave up 10 bases and V 6 bases, and 12 bases lay outside the gene matches. The CDR3 sequence is 14 residues long. CDR3 protein: CASRAGTGLGRAFF. CDR3 in DNA: TGTGCCAGCAGGGCCGGGACAGGGCTGGGGCGAGCTTTCTTT.